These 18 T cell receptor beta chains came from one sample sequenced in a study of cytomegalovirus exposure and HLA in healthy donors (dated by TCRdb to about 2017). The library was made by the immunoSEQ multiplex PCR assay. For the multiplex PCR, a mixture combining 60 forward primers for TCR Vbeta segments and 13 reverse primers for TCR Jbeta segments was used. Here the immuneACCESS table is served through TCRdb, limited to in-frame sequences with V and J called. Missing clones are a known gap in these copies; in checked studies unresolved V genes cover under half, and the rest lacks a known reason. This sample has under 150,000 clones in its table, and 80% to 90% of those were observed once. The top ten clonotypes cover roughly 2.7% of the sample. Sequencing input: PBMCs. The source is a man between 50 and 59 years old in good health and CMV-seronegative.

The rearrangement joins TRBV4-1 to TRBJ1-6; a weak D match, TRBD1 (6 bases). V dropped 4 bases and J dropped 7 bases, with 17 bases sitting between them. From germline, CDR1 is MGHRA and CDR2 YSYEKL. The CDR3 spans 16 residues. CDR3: CASSLGRGARNSPLHF. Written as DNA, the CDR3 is TGCGCCAGCAGCCTCGGCCGGGGGGCACGGAATTCACCCCTCCACTTT.

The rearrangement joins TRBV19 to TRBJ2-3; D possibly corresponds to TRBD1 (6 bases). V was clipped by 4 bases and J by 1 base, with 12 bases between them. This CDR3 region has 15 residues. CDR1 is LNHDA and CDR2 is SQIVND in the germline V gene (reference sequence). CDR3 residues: CASSTSDSGTDTQYF. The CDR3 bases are TGTGCCAGTAGTACTTCGGACAGTGGCACAGATACGCAGTATTTT.

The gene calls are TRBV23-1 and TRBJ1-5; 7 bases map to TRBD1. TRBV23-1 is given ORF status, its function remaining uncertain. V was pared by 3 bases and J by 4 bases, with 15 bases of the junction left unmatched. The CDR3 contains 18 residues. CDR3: CASSQTQGTPQVNQPQHF. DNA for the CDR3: TGCGCCAGCAGTCAGACACAGGGGACCCCACAAGTGAATCAGCCCCAGCATTTT.

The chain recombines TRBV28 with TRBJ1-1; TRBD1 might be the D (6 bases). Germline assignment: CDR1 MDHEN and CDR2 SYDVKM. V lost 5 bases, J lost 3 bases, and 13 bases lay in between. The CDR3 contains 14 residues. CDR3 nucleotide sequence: TGTGCCAGCAGTGAGCGGGGGGCCTACACTGAAGCTTTCTTT. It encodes CASSERGAYTEAFF.

The CDR3 here is CAWSVPPSDGYTF. In nucleotides, the CDR3 is TGTGCCTGGAGTGTTCCGCCGTCGGATGGCTACACCTTC. The V and J genes are TRBV30 and TRBJ1-2; D not certain. The CDR3 loop spans 13 amino acids. V dropped 0 bases and J dropped 6 bases, with 11 bases sitting between them. From germline, CDR1 is GTSNPN and CDR2 SVGIG (reference sequence).

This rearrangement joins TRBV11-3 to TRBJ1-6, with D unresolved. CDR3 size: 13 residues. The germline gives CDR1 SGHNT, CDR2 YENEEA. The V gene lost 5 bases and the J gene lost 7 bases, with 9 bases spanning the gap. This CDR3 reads CASSREVNSPLHF. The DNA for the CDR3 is TGTGCCAGCAGCCGGGAGGTCAATTCACCCCTCCACTTT.

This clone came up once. The CDR3 DNA is TGTGCCAGCAGCCCCCTCGGGGGGGGGAACACTGAAGCTTTCTTT. Translating gives CASSPLGGGNTEAFF. The chain combines TRBV5-8 with TRBJ1-1, with D perhaps matching TRBD1 (5 bases). The V end was cut by 4 bases, the J end by 1 base, with 14 bases between. Germline CDR1 is SGHTS and CDR2 is YDEGEE. CDR3 size: 15 residues.

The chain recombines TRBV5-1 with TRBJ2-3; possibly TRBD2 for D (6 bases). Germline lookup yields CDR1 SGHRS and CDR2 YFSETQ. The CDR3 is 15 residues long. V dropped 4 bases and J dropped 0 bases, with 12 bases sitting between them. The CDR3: CASSPGTPSTDTQYF. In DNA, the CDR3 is TGCGCCAGCAGCCCAGGGACTCCTAGCACAGATACGCAGTATTTT.

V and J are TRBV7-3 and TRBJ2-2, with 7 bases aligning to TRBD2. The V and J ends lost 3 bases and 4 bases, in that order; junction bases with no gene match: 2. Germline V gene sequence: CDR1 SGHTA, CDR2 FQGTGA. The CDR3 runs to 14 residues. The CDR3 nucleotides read TGTGCCAGCAGCTTTGGGGGGGGCACCGGGGAGCTGTTTTTT. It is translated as CASSFGGGTGELFF.

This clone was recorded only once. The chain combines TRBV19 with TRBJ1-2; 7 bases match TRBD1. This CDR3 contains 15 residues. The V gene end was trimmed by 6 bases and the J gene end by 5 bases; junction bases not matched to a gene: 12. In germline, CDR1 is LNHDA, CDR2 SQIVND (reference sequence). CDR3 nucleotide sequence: TGTGCCAGTAGGCGGGGGGGCACAGGGGAGTATGGCTACACCTTC. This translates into CASRRGGTGEYGYTF.

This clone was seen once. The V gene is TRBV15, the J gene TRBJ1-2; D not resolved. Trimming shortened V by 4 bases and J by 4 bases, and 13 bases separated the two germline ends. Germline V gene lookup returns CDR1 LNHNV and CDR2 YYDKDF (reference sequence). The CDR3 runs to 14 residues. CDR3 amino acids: CATSIREGGYGYTF. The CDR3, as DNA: TGTGCCACCAGCATTCGGGAAGGCGGCTATGGCTACACCTTC.

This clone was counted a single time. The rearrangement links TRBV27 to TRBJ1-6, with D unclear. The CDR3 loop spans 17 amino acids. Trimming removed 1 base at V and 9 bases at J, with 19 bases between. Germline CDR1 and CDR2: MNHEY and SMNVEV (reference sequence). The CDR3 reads CASSLFSIRGESSPLHF. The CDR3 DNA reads TGTGCCAGCAGTTTATTCTCAATTCGGGGAGAGAGTTCACCCCTCCACTTT.

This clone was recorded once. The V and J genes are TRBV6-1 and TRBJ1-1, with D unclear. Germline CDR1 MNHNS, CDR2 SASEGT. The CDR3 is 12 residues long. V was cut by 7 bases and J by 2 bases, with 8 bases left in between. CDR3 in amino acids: CASKRGNTEAFF. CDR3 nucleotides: TGTGCCAGCAAGCGGGGTAACACTGAAGCTTTCTTT.

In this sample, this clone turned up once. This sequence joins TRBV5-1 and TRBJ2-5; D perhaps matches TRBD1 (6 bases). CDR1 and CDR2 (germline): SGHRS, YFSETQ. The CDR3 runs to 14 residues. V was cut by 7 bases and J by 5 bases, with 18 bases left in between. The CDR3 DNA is TGCGCCAGCTCGTACCAACAGGGAACGGAGACCCAGTACTTC. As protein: CASSYQQGTETQYF.

CDR3 coding DNA: TGTGCCAGCAGCTTAACAGGGACCAGTGAAGCTTTCTTT. It encodes CASSLTGTSEAFF. This chain joins TRBV7-6 and TRBJ1-1; the D gene is possibly TRBD1 (6 bases). This CDR3 spans 13 amino acids. In germline, CDR1 is SGHVS, CDR2 FNYEAQ. Trimming removed 2 bases at V and 7 bases at J, with 11 bases between.

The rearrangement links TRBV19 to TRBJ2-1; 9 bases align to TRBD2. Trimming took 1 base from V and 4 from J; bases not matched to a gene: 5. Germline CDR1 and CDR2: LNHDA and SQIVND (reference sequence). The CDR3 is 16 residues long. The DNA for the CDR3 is TGTGCCAGTAGTATAGTAAGCGGGGGGCCGTACAATGAGCAGTTCTTC. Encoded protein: CASSIVSGGPYNEQFF.

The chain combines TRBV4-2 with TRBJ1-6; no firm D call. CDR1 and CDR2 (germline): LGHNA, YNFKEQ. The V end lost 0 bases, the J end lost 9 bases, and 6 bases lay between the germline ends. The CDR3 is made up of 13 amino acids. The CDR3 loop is CASSQESLSPLHF. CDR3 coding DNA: TGTGCCAGCAGCCAAGAATCCCTTTCACCCCTCCACTTT.

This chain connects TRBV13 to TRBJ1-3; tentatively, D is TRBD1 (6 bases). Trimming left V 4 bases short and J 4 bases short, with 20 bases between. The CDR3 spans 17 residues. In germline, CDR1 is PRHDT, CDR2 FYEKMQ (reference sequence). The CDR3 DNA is TGTGCCAGCAGCTCGGCGACAGGTCGGGCAGCGGGAAACACCATATATTTT. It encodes CASSSATGRAAGNTIYF.